A selection of T cell receptor beta chains follows, all from one sample in a study of identical twins. TCRdb ran MiXCR on the 5' RACE reads and lists one entry per CDR3 protein. The data hold about 520,000 distinct CDR3 sequences, with 22% observed a single time. These data were likewise used in another study, on T cells expressing NK-cell markers.

The sample consisted of CD4+ T cells sorted from blood. The origin of the receptors is a young woman in good health. Each CDR3 is given with its conserved first and last residue. A D gene is named only where the DNA matches it firmly. Some rows have no size entry. The others give once, few or many, or a class for an expanded clone.

abundance,v_gene,d_gene,j_gene,CDR3aa,CDR3nt
.,TRBV25-1,.,TRBJ2-7,CASSEYGQGGYEQYF,TGTGCCAGCAGTGAATATGGGCAGGGCGGGTACGAGCAGTACTTC
few,TRBV20-1,.,TRBJ2-5,CSASMMGETQYF,TGCAGTGCTAGTATGATGGGAGAGACCCAGTACTTC
.,TRBV4-1,TRBD1,TRBJ2-5,CASSQFLALGQTKETQYF,TGCGCCAGCAGCCAATTTCTCGCGTTGGGACAGACCAAAGAGACCCAGTACTTC
few,TRBV4-3,.,TRBJ1-3,CASSQEYSLSGNTIYF,TGCGCCAGCAGCCAAGAGTACAGTCTCTCTGGAAACACCATATATTTT
.,TRBV3-1,.,TRBJ1-1,CASSQDLKGEAFF,TGTGCCAGCAGCCAAGATCTTAAAGGTGAAGCTTTCTTT
once,TRBV7-2,.,TRBJ2-1,CASSSTRRAYNEQFF,TGTGCCAGCAGCTCGACAAGGAGGGCCTACAATGAGCAGTTCTTC
few,TRBV18,TRBD2,TRBJ2-2,CASSPPGTSGSGELFF,TGTGCCAGCTCACCACCCGGGACTAGCGGGAGCGGGGAGCTGTTTTTT
.,TRBV20-1,.,TRBJ1-2,CSARLDSDGYTF,TGCAGTGCTAGATTAGACAGCGATGGCTACACCTTC
.,TRBV7-8,.,TRBJ2-5,CASSPWTAKETQYF,TGTGCCAGCAGCCCCTGGACAGCCAAAGAGACCCAGTACTTC
.,TRBV7-2,.,TRBJ1-1,CASSPAAF,TGTGCCAGCAGCCCAGCGGCTTTT
few,TRBV20-1,.,TRBJ2-1,CSARPTGGGSYNEQFF,TGCAGTGCTAGACCCACTGGGGGAGGCTCCTACAATGAGCAGTTCTTC
many,TRBV15,.,TRBJ1-1,CATSARLLMNTEAFF,TGTGCCACCAGCGCACGACTGCTCATGAACACTGAAGCTTTCTTT
few,TRBV9,.,TRBJ2-7,CAIRDAAVGEQYF,TGTGCCATCAGGGACGCCGCTGTCGGCGAGCAGTACTTC
.,TRBV10-3,TRBD2,TRBJ2-1,CAINLSGDYNEQFF,TGTGCCATCAACCTGAGCGGGGACTACAATGAGCAGTTCTTC
.,TRBV7-9,.,TRBJ1-3,CASRRSGAAGNTIYF,TGTGCCAGCAGACGTTCAGGGGCAGCTGGAAACACCATATATTTT
few,TRBV5-1,TRBD1,TRBJ2-1,CASSLSGQLYNEQFF,TGCGCCAGCAGCTTGTCGGGACAGCTATACAATGAGCAGTTCTTC
.,TRBV27,TRBD2,TRBJ2-1,CASSDNRGGRYNEQFF,TGTGCCAGCAGTGACAATCGCGGGGGTAGGTACAATGAGCAGTTCTTC
.,TRBV12-3/TRBV12-4,TRBD2,TRBJ2-4,CASSTAGGAKNIQYF,TGTGCCAGCAGCACAGCGGGGGGGGCCAAAAACATTCAGTACTTC
.,TRBV5-4,.,TRBJ2-1,CASSLAPNNEQFF,TGTGCCAGCAGCTTGGCCCCTAATAATGAGCAGTTCTTC
.,TRBV20-1,.,TRBJ2-7,CSARMGGLAYEQYF,TGCAGTGCTAGAATGGGGGGCCTAGCCTACGAGCAGTACTTC
.,TRBV20-1,TRBD1,TRBJ2-7,CSARAIRDSLNEQYF,TGCAGTGCTAGAGCGATAAGGGACAGCCTAAACGAGCAGTACTTC
.,TRBV3-1,.,TRBJ1-1,CASSLAPQMNTEAFF,TGTGCCAGCAGCCTCGCCCCGCAGATGAACACTGAAGCTTTCTTT
.,TRBV20-1,.,TRBJ2-5,CSARDRAEETQYF,TGCAGTGCTAGAGATCGGGCGGAAGAGACCCAGTACTTC
.,TRBV20-1,TRBD2,TRBJ2-1,CSARVGSGGSYNEQFF,TGCAGTGCTAGAGTCGGTAGCGGGGGTAGTTACAATGAGCAGTTCTTC
.,TRBV3-1,.,TRBJ1-2,CASSHSTNYGYTF,TGTGCCAGCAGCCATTCGACGAACTATGGCTACACCTTC